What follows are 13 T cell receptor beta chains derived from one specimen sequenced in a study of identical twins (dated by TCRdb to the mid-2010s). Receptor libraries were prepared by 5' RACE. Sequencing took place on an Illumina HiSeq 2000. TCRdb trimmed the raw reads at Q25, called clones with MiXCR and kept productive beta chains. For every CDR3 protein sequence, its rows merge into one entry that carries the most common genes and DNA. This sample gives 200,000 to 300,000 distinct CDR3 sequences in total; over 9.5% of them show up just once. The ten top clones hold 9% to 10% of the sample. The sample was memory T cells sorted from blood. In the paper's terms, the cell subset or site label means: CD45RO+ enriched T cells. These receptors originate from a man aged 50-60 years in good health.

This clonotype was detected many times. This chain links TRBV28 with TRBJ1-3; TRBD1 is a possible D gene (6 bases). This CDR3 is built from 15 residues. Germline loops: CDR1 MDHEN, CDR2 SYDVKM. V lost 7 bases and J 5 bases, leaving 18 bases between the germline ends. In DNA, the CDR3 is TGTGCCAGCACCCTGATGACAGGCTCGCGAAACACCATATATTTT. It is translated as CASTLMTGSRNTIYF.

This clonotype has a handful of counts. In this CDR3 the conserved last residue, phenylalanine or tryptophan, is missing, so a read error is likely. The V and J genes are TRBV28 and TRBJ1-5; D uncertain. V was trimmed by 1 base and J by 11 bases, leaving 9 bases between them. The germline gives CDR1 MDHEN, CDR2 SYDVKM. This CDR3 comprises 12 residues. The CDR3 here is CASSLFTGSQHL. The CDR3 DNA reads TGTGCCAGCAGTTTATTTACCGGGTCCCAGCATCTT.

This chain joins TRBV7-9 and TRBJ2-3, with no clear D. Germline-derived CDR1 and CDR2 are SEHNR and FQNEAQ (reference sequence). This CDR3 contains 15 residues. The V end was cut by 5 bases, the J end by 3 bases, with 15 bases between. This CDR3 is CASSPTLGSTDTQYF. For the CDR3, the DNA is TGTGCCAGCAGCCCCACTCTTGGTAGTACAGATACGCAGTATTTT. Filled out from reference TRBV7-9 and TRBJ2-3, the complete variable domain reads DTGVSQNPRHKITKRGQNVTFRCDPISEHNRLYWYRQTLGQGPEFLTYFQNEAQLEKSRLLSDRFSAERPKGSFSTLEIQRTEQGDSAMYLCASSPTLGSTDTQYFGPGTRLTVL.

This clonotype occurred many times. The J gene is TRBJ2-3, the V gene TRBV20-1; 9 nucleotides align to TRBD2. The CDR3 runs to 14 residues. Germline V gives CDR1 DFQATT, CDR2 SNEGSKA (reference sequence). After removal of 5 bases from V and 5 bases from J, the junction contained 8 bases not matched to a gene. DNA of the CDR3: TGCAGTGCTGCCCCTAGCGGGGTAATAGATACGCAGTATTTT. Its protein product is CSAAPSGVIDTQYF.

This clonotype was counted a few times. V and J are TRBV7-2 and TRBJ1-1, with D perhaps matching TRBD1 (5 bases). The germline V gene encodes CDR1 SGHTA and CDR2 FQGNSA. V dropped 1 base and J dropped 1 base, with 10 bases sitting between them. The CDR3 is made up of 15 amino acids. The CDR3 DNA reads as TGTGCCAGCAGCTTAGAGGGGACCGCGAACACTGAAGCTTTCTTT. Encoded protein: CASSLEGTANTEAFF. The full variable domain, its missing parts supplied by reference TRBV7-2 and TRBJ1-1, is GAGVSQSPSNKVTEKGKDVELRCDPISGHTALYWYRQSLGQGLEFLIYFQGNSAPDKSGLPSDRFSAERTGGSVSTLTIQRTQQEDSAVYLCASSLEGTANTEAFFGQGTRLTVV.

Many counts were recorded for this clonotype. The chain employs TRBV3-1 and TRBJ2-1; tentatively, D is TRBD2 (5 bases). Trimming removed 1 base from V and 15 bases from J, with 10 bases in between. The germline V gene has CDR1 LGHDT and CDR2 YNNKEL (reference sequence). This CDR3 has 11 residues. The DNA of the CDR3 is TGTGCCAGCAGCCAAGGAGGGATGGGGTTCTTC. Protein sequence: CASSQGGMGFF.

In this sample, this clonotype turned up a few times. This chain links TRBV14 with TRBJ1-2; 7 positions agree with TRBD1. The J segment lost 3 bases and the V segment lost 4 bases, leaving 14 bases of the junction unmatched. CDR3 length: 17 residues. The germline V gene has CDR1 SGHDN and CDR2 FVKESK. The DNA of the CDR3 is TGTGCCAGCAGCCGCTCAGGGGGACGGGGAGAAGACTATGGCTACACCTTC. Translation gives CASSRSGGRGEDYGYTF.

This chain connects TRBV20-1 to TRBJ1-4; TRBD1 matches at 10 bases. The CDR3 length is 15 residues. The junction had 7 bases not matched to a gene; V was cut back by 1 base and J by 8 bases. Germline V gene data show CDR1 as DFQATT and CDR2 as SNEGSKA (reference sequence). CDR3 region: CSARARDRGVEKLFF. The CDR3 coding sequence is TGCAGTGCTAGAGCGAGGGACAGGGGAGTCGAAAAACTGTTTTTT.

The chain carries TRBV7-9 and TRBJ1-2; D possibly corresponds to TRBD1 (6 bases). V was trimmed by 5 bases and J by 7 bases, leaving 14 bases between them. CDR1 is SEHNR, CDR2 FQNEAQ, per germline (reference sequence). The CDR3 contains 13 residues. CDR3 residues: CASSPMQGSGYTF. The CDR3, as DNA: TGTGCCAGCAGCCCAATGCAGGGGTCTGGCTACACCTTC.

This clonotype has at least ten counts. The CDR3 coding sequence is TGCAGTGCTAGAGATCTCGGGGGGAGTGAGCAGTTCTTC. Translation: CSARDLGGSEQFF. The chain recombines TRBV20-1 with TRBJ2-1; 7 nucleotides agree with TRBD2. The CDR3 covers 13 residues. Trimming removed 0 bases from V and 9 bases from J; junction bases left unmatched: 5. The germline gives CDR1 DFQATT, CDR2 SNEGSKA (reference sequence).

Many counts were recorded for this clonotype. The CDR3: CASSPMPGYDYNEQFF. In nucleotides, the CDR3 is TGTGCCAGCAGCCCCATGCCAGGGTATGACTACAATGAGCAGTTCTTC. The V call is TRBV7-2, the J call TRBJ2-1; possibly TRBD1 for D (5 bases). The CDR3 is made up of 16 amino acids. CDR1 and CDR2 from the germline V gene are SGHTA and FQGNSA. With 5 bases removed from V and 3 bases from J, the gap between germline ends came to 17 bases.

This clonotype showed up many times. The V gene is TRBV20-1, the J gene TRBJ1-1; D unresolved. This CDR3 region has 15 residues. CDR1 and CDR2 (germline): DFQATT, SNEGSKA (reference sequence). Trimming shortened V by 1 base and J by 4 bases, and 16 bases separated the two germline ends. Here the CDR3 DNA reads TGCAGTGCTAGAGCTCATGGACTGGGCCTCACTGAAGCTTTCTTT. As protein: CSARAHGLGLTEAFF.

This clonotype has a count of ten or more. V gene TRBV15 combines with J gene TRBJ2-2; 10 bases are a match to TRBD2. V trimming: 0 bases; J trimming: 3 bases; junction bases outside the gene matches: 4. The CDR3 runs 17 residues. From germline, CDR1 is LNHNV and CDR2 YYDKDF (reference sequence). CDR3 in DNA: TGTGCCACCAGCAGAGATAGTCTAGCGGGAGACACCGGGGAGCTGTTTTTT. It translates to CATSRDSLAGDTGELFF.